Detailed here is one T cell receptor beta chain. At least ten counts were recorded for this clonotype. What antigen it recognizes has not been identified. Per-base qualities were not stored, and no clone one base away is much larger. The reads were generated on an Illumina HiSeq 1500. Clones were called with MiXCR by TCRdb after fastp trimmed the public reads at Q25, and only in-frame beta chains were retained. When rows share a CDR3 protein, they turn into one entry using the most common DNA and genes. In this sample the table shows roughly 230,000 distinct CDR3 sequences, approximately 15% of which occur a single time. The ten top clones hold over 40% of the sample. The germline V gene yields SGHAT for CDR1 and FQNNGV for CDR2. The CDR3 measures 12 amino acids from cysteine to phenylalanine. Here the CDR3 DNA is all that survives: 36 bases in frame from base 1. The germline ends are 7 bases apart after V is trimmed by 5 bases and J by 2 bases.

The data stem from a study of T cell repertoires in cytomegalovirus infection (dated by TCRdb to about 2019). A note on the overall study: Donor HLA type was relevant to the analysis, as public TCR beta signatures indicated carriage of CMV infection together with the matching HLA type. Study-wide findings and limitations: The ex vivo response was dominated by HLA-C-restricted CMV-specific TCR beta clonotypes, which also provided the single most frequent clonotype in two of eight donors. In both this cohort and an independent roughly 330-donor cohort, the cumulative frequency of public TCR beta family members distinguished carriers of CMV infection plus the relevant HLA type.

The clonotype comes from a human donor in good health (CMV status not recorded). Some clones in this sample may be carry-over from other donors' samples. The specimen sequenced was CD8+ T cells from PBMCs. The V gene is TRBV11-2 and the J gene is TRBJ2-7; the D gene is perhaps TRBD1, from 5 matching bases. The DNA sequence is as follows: TGTGCCAGCAGCACAGGACCCTACGAGCAGTACTTC. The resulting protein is CASSTGPYEQYF.